This is a list of T cell receptor beta chains from one sample in a study of shared clonotypes between healthy human individuals. Assay: immunoSEQ multiplex PCR; the TCRdb copy retains only in-frame clones and omits some. The sample has over 800,000 clones, 80% to 95% seen once. The sequenced sample consisted of naive CD8+ T cells sorted from blood. The receptors stem from a man aged 25-45 years in good health. Both conserved end residues are part of each CDR3. D genes are given only for firm matches. Clone size appears in some rows only: once, few, many, or a class for an expanded clone.

v_gene	d_gene	j_gene	abundance	CDR3aa	CDR3nt
TRBV11-2	TRBD2	TRBJ2-3	NA	CASSSTGAGGSSTDTQYF	TGTGCCAGCAGCTCCACCGGGGCGGGAGGGTCTAGCACAGATACGCAGTATTTT
TRBV29-1	NA	TRBJ2-3	NA	CSVEMPEVTDTQYF	TGCAGCGTTGAAATGCCGGAGGTCACAGATACGCAGTATTTT
TRBV10-2	NA	TRBJ2-7	many	CASSEIAAYEQYF	TGCGCCAGCAGTGAGATAGCGGCCTACGAGCAGTACTTC
TRBV28	TRBD1	TRBJ2-7	NA	CASSRGQGEDYEQYF	TGTGCCAGCAGCCGGGGACAGGGCGAAGACTACGAGCAGTACTTC
TRBV6-6	NA	TRBJ2-7	NA	CASSLPRKSTHEQYF	TGTGCCAGCAGTCTTCCTCGTAAATCGACCCACGAGCAGTACTTC
TRBV7-9	NA	TRBJ2-5	NA	CASIRDLQETQYF	TGTGCCAGTATCCGGGATTTACAAGAGACCCAGTACTTC
TRBV18	TRBD2	TRBJ2-1	NA	CASSPPGLGYNEQFF	TGTGCCAGCTCGCCACCGGGACTAGGGTACAATGAGCAGTTCTTC
TRBV6-1	NA	TRBJ2-7	NA	CASSAGKDEQYF	TGTGCCAGCAGTGCCGGGAAGGACGAGCAGTACTTC
TRBV10-3	NA	TRBJ1-3	few	CAISDGTRGTGNTIYF	TGTGCCATCAGTGATGGGACAAGGGGGACTGGAAACACCATATATTTT
TRBV14	TRBD1	TRBJ2-7	NA	CASSPTGPYEQYF	TGTGCCAGCAGCCCGACAGGGCCCTACGAGCAGTACTTC
TRBV27	NA	TRBJ2-7	NA	CASSFRGTYEQYF	TGTGCCAGCAGTTTTCGCGGGACTTACGAGCAGTACTTC
TRBV30	TRBD2	TRBJ2-1	NA	CAWRLAGGNEQFF	TGTGCCTGGAGGTTAGCGGGAGGGAATGAGCAGTTCTTC
TRBV27	NA	TRBJ2-7	NA	CASSLGRTDYEQYF	TGTGCCAGCAGTTTGGGACGGACAGACTACGAGCAGTACTTC
TRBV6-5	NA	TRBJ2-1	NA	CASSSRVYNEQFF	TGTGCCAGCAGTTCCCGGGTCTACAATGAGCAGTTCTTC
TRBV2	TRBD2	TRBJ2-1	NA	CASSDFVGLVDNEQFF	TGTGCCAGCAGTGATTTTGTGGGACTAGTCGATAATGAGCAGTTCTTC
TRBV5-1	NA	TRBJ2-1	NA	CASSLALGSHNEQFF	TGCGCCAGCAGCTTGGCCCTGGGGTCCCACAATGAGCAGTTCTTC
TRBV27	NA	TRBJ2-3	NA	CASSWGLGDTQYF	TGTGCCAGCAGTTGGGGCTTAGGGGATACGCAGTATTTT
TRBV14	NA	TRBJ2-7	NA	CASSQSHTDPTYEQYF	TGTGCCAGCAGCCAATCTCACACAGACCCGACCTACGAGCAGTACTTC
TRBV19	TRBD1	TRBJ1-2	NA	CASRDRNYGYTF	TGTGCCAGTAGGGACAGGAACTATGGCTACACCTTC
TRBV7-9	NA	TRBJ2-1	NA	CASLPTNNEQFF	TGTGCCAGCCTTCCCACGAACAATGAGCAGTTCTTC
TRBV27	NA	TRBJ1-5	NA	CASSLSRVTQPQHF	TGTGCCAGCAGTTTATCGCGGGTGACTCAGCCCCAGCATTTT
TRBV10-1	TRBD2	TRBJ2-1	NA	CASSDPAGGYHEQFF	TGCGCCAGCAGTGACCCAGCGGGAGGTTATCATGAGCAGTTCTTC
TRBV4-3	NA	TRBJ2-5	NA	CASSQGTGSAETQYF	TGCGCCAGCAGCCAAGGTACCGGGTCCGCAGAGACCCAGTACTTC
TRBV10-1	TRBD2	TRBJ2-5	NA	CASSGTSDSETQYF	TGCGCCAGCAGCGGGACTAGCGATTCGGAGACCCAGTACTTC
TRBV2	NA	TRBJ2-1	NA	CALGRGSYNEQFF	TGTGCCCTCGGCCGGGGGTCCTACAATGAGCAGTTCTTC
TRBV28	NA	TRBJ1-2	NA	CASSRYPPVGYTF	TGTGCCAGCAGTCGCTACCCCCCGGTTGGCTACACCTTC
TRBV2	TRBD1	TRBJ2-7	NA	CASGDRAVEQYF	TGTGCCAGCGGGGACAGGGCGGTCGAGCAGTACTTC
TRBV28	TRBD1	TRBJ2-1	NA	CASSLDTRTGNRYTGPMNEQFF	TGTGCCAGCAGTTTGGATACCCGGACAGGCAATCGCTACACGGGTCCCATGAATGAGCAGTTCTTC
TRBV7-8	NA	TRBJ2-5	once	CASTRRVASQETQYF	TGTGCCAGCACCCGTCGCGTTGCCAGCCAAGAGACCCAGTACTTC
TRBV7-8	TRBD1	TRBJ2-7	NA	CASSLDWGGQGSYEQYF	TGTGCCAGCAGCTTAGATTGGGGGGGACAGGGGTCCTACGAGCAGTACTTC
TRBV20-1	NA	TRBJ2-1	NA	CSARGLNEQFF	TGCAGTGCTAGAGGGCTGAATGAGCAGTTCTTC
TRBV7-9	TRBD2	TRBJ2-7	NA	CASTPGGAASYEQYF	TGTGCCAGCACTCCCGGGGGGGCGGCCTCCTACGAGCAGTACTTC
TRBV2	TRBD2	TRBJ2-1	once	CASRTSGYYNEQFF	TGTGCCAGTAGGACTAGCGGGTATTACAATGAGCAGTTCTTC
TRBV27	NA	TRBJ2-3	once	CASSDLGGPDTDTQYF	TGTGCCAGCAGTGACCTTGGGGGGCCGGACACAGATACGCAGTATTTT
TRBV11-3	NA	TRBJ2-1	NA	CASSSRAALYNEQFF	TGTGCCAGCAGCTCCCGGGCAGCCCTTTACAATGAGCAGTTCTTC
TRBV10-3	NA	TRBJ2-1	NA	CAISEPVAEPYNEQFF	TGTGCCATCAGTGAGCCCGTAGCGGAACCCTACAATGAGCAGTTCTTC
TRBV28	TRBD2	TRBJ2-5	NA	CASLTSGRWETQYF	TGTGCCAGTCTGACTAGCGGGAGGTGGGAGACCCAGTACTTC
TRBV29-1	NA	TRBJ1-2	NA	CSVEDLGRAANYGYTF	TGCAGCGTTGAAGATCTCGGGAGGGCCGCAAACTATGGCTACACCTTC
TRBV2	TRBD1	TRBJ1-4	NA	CASSNRDRDLGEKLFF	TGTGCCAGCAGTAACCGGGACAGGGATTTAGGTGAAAAACTGTTTTTT
TRBV7-9	NA	TRBJ1-5	NA	CASSLGWDYNQPQHF	TGTGCCAGCAGCTTGGGGTGGGACTACAATCAGCCCCAGCATTTT
TRBV7-9	NA	TRBJ2-3	NA	CASSLVPSPGPIGTDTQYF	TGTGCCAGCAGCTTAGTCCCCTCGCCAGGCCCTATTGGCACAGATACGCAGTATTTT
TRBV10-3	NA	TRBJ2-6	NA	CAISESPGYGANVLTF	TGTGCCATCAGTGAGTCGCCGGGATACGGGGCCAACGTCCTGACTTTC
TRBV25-1	NA	TRBJ2-3	NA	CASSEGTTSTDTQYF	TGTGCCAGCAGTGAGGGTACGACTAGCACAGATACGCAGTATTTT
TRBV19	NA	TRBJ2-2	NA	CASSIHEHGELFF	TGTGCCAGTAGCATACATGAGCACGGGGAGCTGTTTTTT
TRBV11-2	TRBD2	TRBJ2-7	NA	CASSSWTRTSGSYEQYF	TGTGCCAGCAGTTCCTGGACAAGGACTAGCGGGAGTTACGAGCAGTACTTC
TRBV27	TRBD2	TRBJ2-1	once	CASSSSGSSYNEQFF	TGTGCCAGCAGTTCTAGCGGGAGCTCATACAATGAGCAGTTCTTC
TRBV19	TRBD2	TRBJ2-7	NA	CASSGLAGPYEQYF	TGTGCCAGTAGTGGACTAGCGGGACCCTACGAGCAGTACTTC
TRBV28	NA	TRBJ1-5	NA	CASSLQGNNQPQHF	TGTGCCAGCAGTTTACAGGGTAACAATCAGCCCCAGCATTTT
TRBV27	NA	TRBJ2-1	NA	CASSFGSEGFSYNEQFF	TGTGCCAGCAGTTTCGGGAGCGAAGGGTTTTCCTACAATGAGCAGTTCTTC
TRBV30	NA	TRBJ2-2	NA	CALPSGMSTGELFF	TGTGCCTTGCCCTCAGGGATGAGCACCGGGGAGCTGTTTTTT
TRBV27	TRBD2	TRBJ2-7	NA	CASSSRLAGVSYEQYF	TGTGCCAGCAGTTCCCGACTAGCGGGAGTATCTTACGAGCAGTACTTC
TRBV28	TRBD1	TRBJ2-7	NA	CASSFRGQVYEQYF	TGTGCCAGCAGTTTCCGGGGACAGGTCTACGAGCAGTACTTC
TRBV7-9	TRBD1	TRBJ2-5	NA	CASSPRTGGATQYF	TGTGCCAGCAGTCCAAGGACAGGGGGGGCGACCCAGTACTTC
TRBV7-6	NA	TRBJ2-5	NA	CASSLALDPQETQYF	TGTGCCAGCAGCTTAGCCCTAGATCCCCAAGAGACCCAGTACTTC
TRBV6-1	NA	TRBJ1-1	NA	CASSESGGGTEAFF	TGTGCCAGCAGTGAATCTGGGGGAGGCACTGAAGCTTTCTTT
TRBV10-2	TRBD1	TRBJ2-7	NA	CASSKTGLTYEQYF	TGCGCCAGCAGTAAGACAGGGTTAACCTACGAGCAGTACTTC
TRBV20-1	TRBD2	TRBJ2-1	NA	CSGREYNEQFF	TGCAGTGGGCGGGAGTACAATGAGCAGTTCTTC
TRBV9	TRBD2	TRBJ2-2	NA	CASSDSGRGDTGELFF	TGTGCCAGCAGCGATAGCGGGAGGGGGGACACCGGGGAGCTGTTTTTT